The next 23 T cell receptor beta chains were all read from a single sample in a study of OX40 agonist ivuxolimab in advanced cancers. Repertoires were generated with immunoSEQ multiplex PCR, while TCRdb's copy carries only in-frame clones and drops some. The sample includes about 77,000 clones, roughly 91% seen only once; the top ten take around 2.6%. This specimen consisted of CD4+ or CD8+ T cells sorted from blood, obtained in a trial of the OX40 agonist ivuxolimab. All receptors come from an adult with an advanced solid tumor such as melanoma, head and neck, liver or kidney cancer.

The chain links TRBV5-1 to TRBJ2-1; 11 bases align to TRBD2. There are 16 residues in the CDR3. V shed 4 bases and J 7 bases; nucleotides not matched to a gene: 10. The V gene's germline CDR1 is SGHRS and CDR2 YFSETQ. The CDR3 spells CASSEQTSGADNEQFF. The CDR3 DNA is TGCGCCAGCAGCGAACAGACTAGCGGGGCCGATAATGAGCAGTTCTTC.

The chain combines TRBV27 with TRBJ2-7; TRBD2 matches at 10 bases. V dropped 2 bases and J dropped 1; count of bases not matched to a gene: 8. This CDR3 spans 17 amino acids. Germline assignment: CDR1 MNHEY and CDR2 SMNVEV (reference sequence). The CDR3 sequence is CASSLRASGGASYEQYF. For the CDR3, the DNA is TGTGCCAGCAGTTTAAGGGCTAGCGGGGGTGCTTCCTACGAGCAGTACTTC.

This clone has a single count. The chain combines TRBV5-1 with TRBJ2-3; TRBD2 might be the D (6 bases). The CDR3 loop spans 15 amino acids. CDR1 and CDR2 (germline): SGHRS, YFSETQ. V lost 0 bases to trimming and J lost 2 bases, with 10 bases between them. The CDR3 here is CASSLEGLHTDTQYF. In DNA form, the CDR3 reads TGCGCCAGCAGCTTGGAGGGACTCCACACAGATACGCAGTATTTT.

Details on this clone: Compared with germline, one end of the junction differs, possibly owing to a read error. The chain combines TRBV18 with TRBJ1-1; TRBD1 is a possible D gene (5 bases). The CDR3 extends over 19 amino acids. Germline V CDR1 and CDR2: KGHSH, LQKENI. The chain's CDR3 is CASSPLIPGAGRMNTEAFF. The CDR3 DNA follows: TGTGCCAGCTCGCCACTTATCCCCGGGGCTGGGAGAATGAACACTGAAGCTTTCTTT.

The chain employs TRBV6-5 and TRBJ1-2; maybe TRBD1 (6 bases). The CDR3 loop spans 15 amino acids. V was pared by 7 bases and J by 0 bases, with 15 bases between. The germline V gene has CDR1 MNHEY and CDR2 SVGAGI. CDR3 protein: CASIRTVTSNYGYTF. DNA for the CDR3: TGTGCCAGCATTCGGACAGTCACCTCTAACTATGGCTACACCTTC.

This chain joins TRBV4-1 and TRBJ1-5, with D possibly being TRBD1 (5 bases). V lost 1 base and J lost 2, with 9 bases in between. This CDR3 has 15 amino acids. CDR1 is MGHRA and CDR2 is YSYEKL in the germline V gene. CDR3 protein: CASSQGGRGNQPQHF. DNA of the CDR3: TGCGCCAGCAGCCAAGGAGGCAGGGGCAATCAGCCCCAGCATTTT.

The genes are TRBV29-1 and TRBJ2-5, with 11 bases that match TRBD2. This CDR3 is built from 15 residues. Per germline, CDR1 SQVTM and CDR2 ANQGSEA. The J segment lost 5 bases and the V segment lost 3 bases, leaving 8 bases of the junction unmatched. In DNA form, the CDR3 reads TGCAGCGTTGAGGTCCTAGCGGGGGGCGGGGAGACCCAGTACTTC. Encoded protein: CSVEVLAGGGETQYF.

As DNA, the CDR3 is TGTGCCAGTAGTATCAGAGGGGGACAAAGCCCTAACTATGGCTACACCTTC. Residues: CASSIRGGQSPNYGYTF. The chain is built from TRBV19 and TRBJ1-2, with D possibly being TRBD1 (6 bases). Germline V CDR1 and CDR2: LNHDA, SQIVND (reference sequence). The CDR3 is made up of 17 amino acids. Trimming removed 3 bases from V and 0 bases from J, with 17 bases in between. The full variable domain, in which reference TRBV19 and TRBJ1-2 provide the parts outside the CDR3, is DGGITQSPKYLFRKEGQNVTLSCEQNLNHDAMYWYRQDPGQGLRLIYYSQIVNDFQKGDIAEGYSVSREKKESFPLTVTSAQKNPTAFYLCASSIRGGQSPNYGYTFGSGTRLTVV.

The chain has TRBV7-8 and TRBJ1-5; 7 bases are shared with TRBD1. Germline CDR1 is SGHVS and CDR2 is FQNEAQ. Trimming at V came to 3 bases and at J to 5 bases, leaving 7 bases not matched to a gene. CDR3 size: 15 residues. CDR3 residues: CASSLDEGAHQPQHF. The DNA of the CDR3 is TGTGCCAGCAGCTTGGATGAGGGGGCACATCAGCCCCAGCATTTT.

CDR3 coding DNA: TGCGCCAGCAGCTGGAGACCATCAGGGAACACTGAAGCTTTCTTT. Amino acid sequence: CASSWRPSGNTEAFF. The V call is TRBV5-1, the J call TRBJ1-1; D gene unclear. The V gene lost 3 bases and the J gene lost 1 base, with 13 bases spanning the gap. The CDR3 contains 15 residues. CDR1 is SGHRS and CDR2 is YFSETQ in the germline V gene.

The chain uses TRBV2 and TRBJ2-3; 10 nucleotides line up with TRBD1. CDR1 SNHLY and CDR2 FYNNEI come from the germline V gene. Trimming at V came to 2 bases and at J to 4 bases, leaving 3 bases not matched to a gene. The length of the CDR3 is 15 residues. The CDR3 spells CASSERTGGADTQYF. Written as DNA, the CDR3 is TGTGCCAGCAGTGAAAGGACAGGGGGGGCAGATACGCAGTATTTT.

J is TRBJ2-1 and V is TRBV9; D uncertain. Trimming removed 0 bases at V and 9 bases at J, with 4 bases between. Germline values: CDR1 SGDLS, CDR2 YYNGEE. The CDR3 consists of 11 residues. The CDR3 here is CASSVALEQFF. In DNA form, the CDR3 reads TGTGCCAGCAGCGTAGCTCTTGAGCAGTTCTTC. Based on the CDR3 plus reference TRBV9 and TRBJ2-1, the full variable domain is DSGVTQTPKHLITATGQRVTLRCSPRSGDLSVYWYQQSLDQGLQFLIQYYNGEERAKGNILERFSAQQFPDLHSELNLSSLELGDSALYFCASSVALEQFFGPGTRLTVL.

There are a few counts of this clone. This chain links TRBV7-9 with TRBJ1-2, with a possible D match to TRBD1 (5 bases). V was clipped by 3 bases and J by 4 bases, with 9 bases between them. From germline, CDR1 is SEHNR and CDR2 FQNEAQ (reference sequence). The CDR3 contains 13 residues. The chain's CDR3 is CASSFGTSYGYTF. CDR3 coding DNA: TGTGCCAGCAGCTTTGGGACTTCCTATGGCTACACCTTC.

CDR3: CASSPSGTPYYEQYF. The CDR3 DNA sequence: TGTGCCAGCTCACCCTCCGGGACTCCCTACTACGAGCAGTACTTC. The rearrangement uses TRBV18 and TRBJ2-7; the D gene is possibly TRBD2 (6 bases). CDR1 and CDR2 from the germline V gene are KGHSH and LQKENI. The CDR3 has 15 amino acids. The V and J ends lost 3 bases and 3 bases respectively, with 15 bases between them.

The chain has TRBV5-5 and TRBJ2-5, with D tentatively TRBD1 (5 bases). Trimming shortened V by 0 bases and J by 3 bases, and 6 bases separated the two germline ends. This CDR3 region has 13 residues. The germline gives CDR1 SGHKS, CDR2 YYEKEE (reference sequence). This CDR3 reads CASSLVGEETQYF. CDR3 in DNA: TGTGCCAGCAGCTTGGTAGGGGAAGAGACCCAGTACTTC.

The chain uses TRBV10-3 and TRBJ2-7; 8 positions match TRBD2. V lost 8 bases, J lost 6 bases, and 12 bases stayed unmatched. The germline CDR1 and CDR2 sequences are ENHRY and SYGVKD. The CDR3 consists of 14 residues. The CDR3 loop reads CAISPGLAGFEQYF. CDR3 nucleotide sequence: TGTGCCATCTCCCCCGGGCTAGCGGGTTTCGAGCAGTACTTC.

The V gene is TRBV10-3, the J gene TRBJ2-1; weak D call: TRBD2 (5 bases). V lost 4 bases, J lost 3 bases, and 19 bases lay in between. Germline-derived CDR1 and CDR2 are ENHRY and SYGVKD. There are 17 residues in the CDR3. Written as DNA, the CDR3 is TGTGCCATCAGTGCTCTGGAACGGGCGGGCGTCTACAATGAGCAGTTCTTC. Translated, it gives CAISALERAGVYNEQFF.

V usage is TRBV7-6 and J usage is TRBJ2-7; D call uncertain. The V end was cut by 5 bases, the J end by 2 bases, with 13 bases between. Germline-derived CDR1 and CDR2 are SGHVS and FNYEAQ. The CDR3 extends over 14 amino acids. CDR3 DNA sequence: TGTGCCAGCAGCCCCGGTACAGCTACCTACGAGCAGTACTTC. It is translated as CASSPGTATYEQYF.

The J gene is TRBJ2-2, the V gene TRBV7-2, with D perhaps matching TRBD1 (5 bases). The CDR3 totals 17 residues. With 2 bases removed from V and 3 bases from J, the gap between germline ends came to 16 bases. The germline V gene encodes CDR1 SGHTA and CDR2 FQGNSA. As DNA, the CDR3 is TGTGCCAGCAGCTTAAACCCCCCTGGGGCCGACACCGGGGAGCTGTTTTTT. Translated: CASSLNPPGADTGELFF.

The gene calls are TRBV28 and TRBJ1-2; TRBD1 is a possible D gene (6 bases). There are 14 residues in the CDR3. Trimming removed 7 bases at V and 8 bases at J, with 20 bases between. The germline gives CDR1 MDHEN, CDR2 SYDVKM. CDR3 nucleotides: TGTGCCAGCAACCTCTCGTCGGGGGCAGGGGGCTACACCTTC. Protein product: CASNLSSGAGGYTF.

This chain uses TRBV7-2 with TRBJ2-5; 7 bases align to TRBD1. CDR3 length: 14 amino acids. Germline V gives CDR1 SGHTA, CDR2 FQGNSA. The V and J ends lost 3 bases and 5 bases, in that order; junction bases with no gene match: 6. In DNA, the CDR3 is TGTGCCAGCAGCTTTGACAGGGTGAGGGAGACCCAGTACTTC. Amino acids: CASSFDRVRETQYF.

J is TRBJ1-3 and V is TRBV2; no reliable D call. Germline CDR1 SNHLY, CDR2 FYNNEI. The germline V and J ends were trimmed by 8 bases and 0 bases, with 14 bases remaining between them. This CDR3 is 15 amino acids long. CDR3 nucleotides: TGTGCCAGCCTAGATCACCGGAACTCTGGAAACACCATATATTTT. It is translated as CASLDHRNSGNTIYF.

The chain uses TRBV6-6 and TRBJ1-1; D is possibly TRBD1 (6 bases). The V and J ends lost 5 bases and 7 bases respectively, with 17 bases between them. From germline, CDR1 is MNHNY and CDR2 SVGAGI (reference sequence). This CDR3 comprises 14 residues. In DNA, the CDR3 is TGTGCCAGCAGTCAGAGGGGGAGGAGTGATGAAGCTTTCTTT. It translates to CASSQRGRSDEAFF.